The rows below give T cell receptor beta chains drawn from one sample of a study of identical twins. MiXCR was run by TCRdb on the 5' RACE reads, yielding one entry per CDR3 protein. The repertoire holds 150,000 or so distinct CDR3 sequences, with under 4.5% as singletons. Input material: memory T cells sorted from blood. Source of these receptors: a man younger than 30 in good health. Both conserved end residues are part of each CDR3. A D gene is named only where the DNA matches it firmly. Where a row states a size, it is once, few, many or the class of an expanded clone; other rows omit it.

V gene	D gene	CDR3 length	J gene	clone size	CDR3 DNA	CDR3 protein
TRBV20-1	TRBD2	16	TRBJ2-7	many	TGCAGTGCAAATTTGCCGGGACTGCGGGAGAGGAACGAGCAGTACTTC	CSANLPGLRERNEQYF
TRBV15	-	15	TRBJ2-2	many	TGTGCCACCAGCAGAGGAGAGGGTGTCACCGGGGAGCTGTTTTTT	CATSRGEGVTGELFF
TRBV3-1	-	13	TRBJ1-5	many	TGTGCCAGCAGCCAAAGTCCAAATCAGCCCCAGCATTTT	CASSQSPNQPQHF
TRBV27	TRBD2	15	TRBJ2-1	-	TGTGCCAGCAGTTTTCGGGAGGGGGGACGCAATGAGCAGTTCTTC	CASSFREGGRNEQFF
TRBV7-2	-	15	TRBJ2-4	few	TGTGCCAGCAGCTTTACCCTTCCTGGGGCCAGCGTTCAGTACTTC	CASSFTLPGASVQYF
TRBV3-1	TRBD2	14	TRBJ2-7	many	TGTGCCAGCACCTCCGCGGGAGGAGGGTACGAGCAGTACTTC	CASTSAGGGYEQYF
TRBV28	-	16	TRBJ2-3	many	TGTGCCAGCAGTTGGGGTACTAGAAGATTCACAGATACGCAGTATTTT	CASSWGTRRFTDTQYF
TRBV28	-	14	TRBJ2-7	many	TGTGCCAGCAGTTTTTCGAGGGGACTCTACGAGCAGTACTTC	CASSFSRGLYEQYF
TRBV20-1	-	14	TRBJ2-4	many	TGCAGTGCTTCGACCCCACAAGCCAAAAACATTCAGTACTTC	CSASTPQAKNIQYF
TRBV6-2/TRBV6-3	TRBD2	14	TRBJ2-1	many	TGTGCCAGCAGTTATAGCGGGAGCAGGGATGAGCAGTTCTTC	CASSYSGSRDEQFF
TRBV29-1	-	12	TRBJ2-7	many	TGCAGCGTTGCAGAGAGCACGGGCGAGCAGTACTTC	CSVAESTGEQYF